The next 8 T cell receptor beta chains were all read from a single sample in a study of OX40 agonist ivuxolimab in advanced cancers. Sequencing used immunoSEQ multiplex PCR; TCRdb keeps in-frame clones, though not all of them. The sample shows roughly 56,000 clones, roughly 91% of them seen only once. This specimen was CD4+ or CD8+ T cells sorted from blood, taken in a trial of the OX40 agonist ivuxolimab. The receptors here all came from an adult with an advanced solid tumor such as melanoma, head and neck, liver or kidney cancer.

The V gene is TRBV5-1, the J gene TRBJ2-5, with 8 positions matching TRBD1. Gene TRBJ2-7 matches the end of the DNA better, so the J call may be wrong. Germline CDR1 SGHRS, CDR2 YFSETQ. This CDR3 has 14 amino acids. The DNA of the CDR3 is TGCGCCAGCAGCTTGTGGACAGGGTCCTACGAGCAGTACTTC. Protein product: CASSLWTGSYEQYF.

The chain combines TRBV27 with TRBJ2-7, with a weak D call TRBD1 (5 bases). Trimming left V 5 bases short and J 1 base short, with 9 bases between. This CDR3 contains 13 residues. Germline CDR1 MNHEY, CDR2 SMNVEV (reference sequence). The CDR3: CASSPGQSYEQYF. The CDR3 DNA follows: TGTGCCAGCAGTCCCGGACAATCCTACGAGCAGTACTTC.

The chain is built from TRBV28 and TRBJ2-2; D unresolved. The germline V gene encodes CDR1 MDHEN and CDR2 SYDVKM. CDR3 size: 13 residues. Trimming left V 5 bases short and J 2 bases short, with 6 bases between. CDR3: CASSPTNTGELFF. For the CDR3, the DNA is TGTGCCAGCAGTCCCACAAACACCGGGGAGCTGTTTTTT.

V and J are TRBV5-1 and TRBJ2-1, with no clear D. The V end was cut by 4 bases, the J end by 6 bases, with 8 bases between. CDR3 length: 12 residues. Germline CDR1 SGHRS, CDR2 YFSETQ. CDR3 in amino acids: CASSPWANEQFF. The CDR3 DNA reads as TGCGCCAGCAGCCCCTGGGCCAATGAGCAGTTCTTC.

The chain couples TRBV30 to TRBJ1-1; no clear D. The CDR3 extends over 13 amino acids. Between the trimmed V and J ends, which lost 2 bases and 3 bases, there was a span of 10 bases. CDR1 is GTSNPN, CDR2 SVGIG, per germline (reference sequence). The CDR3 loop is CAWSKFGDTEAFF. The DNA for the CDR3 is TGTGCCTGGAGTAAATTCGGCGACACTGAAGCTTTCTTT.

This clone appeared a few times. This sequence joins TRBV29-1 and TRBJ1-1; D is uncertain. V gave up 3 bases and J gave up 4 bases, with 9 bases separating them. Germline V gene data show CDR1 as SQVTM and CDR2 as ANQGSEA. The length of the CDR3 is 12 residues. CDR3 sequence reads: CSVDTGFTEAFF. CDR3 bases: TGCAGCGTTGACACGGGTTTCACTGAAGCTTTCTTT.

The gene calls are TRBV21-1 and TRBJ2-1; the table assigns TRBD1, which was not confirmed against the DNA. TRBV21-1 is marked as a pseudogene. The CDR3 contains 11 residues. The CDR3 nucleotides are TGTGCCAGCAGCAAAGGGGACACCTGGGTCTTC. It yields the protein CASSKGDTWVF.

The chain couples TRBV5-6 to TRBJ2-7, with D uncertain. Trimming removed 0 bases from V and 5 bases from J, with 3 bases in between. This CDR3 has 11 amino acids. Germline loops: CDR1 SGHDT, CDR2 YYEEEE. The CDR3 bases are TGTGCCAGCAGCTTGGACCACGAGCAGTACTTC. Translated: CASSLDHEQYF.